This is a list of T cell receptor beta chains from one sample in a study of OX40 agonist ivuxolimab in advanced cancers. Sequencing used immunoSEQ multiplex PCR; TCRdb keeps in-frame clones, though not all of them. The sample records 20,000 or so clones, 70% to 85% being singletons. This sample comprised CD4+ or CD8+ T cells sorted from blood, obtained in a trial of the OX40 agonist ivuxolimab. The receptors shown here come from an adult with an advanced solid tumor such as melanoma, head and neck, liver or kidney cancer. Each CDR3 is given with its conserved first and last residue. A D gene is named only where the DNA matches it firmly.

d_call j_call v_call cdr3_aa
TRBD2 TRBJ2-7 TRBV27 CASSFGLAGVYEQYF
NA TRBJ2-3 TRBV7-9 CASSPGTTDTQYF
NA TRBJ2-1 TRBV6-5 CASSYSGLALNNEQFF
NA TRBJ2-1 TRBV25-1 CASSEIMLWGTSNNEQFF
NA TRBJ2-1 TRBV7-9 CASSLEGTGNEQFF
TRBD2 TRBJ2-3 TRBV4-2 CASSQDSGGGADTQYF
NA TRBJ2-6 TRBV7-9 CASSQDLKGSGANVLTF
TRBD1 TRBJ1-2 TRBV27 CASSLAGGNYGYTF
NA TRBJ2-7 TRBV5-6 CASSLRPTTPYEQYF
NA TRBJ1-6 TRBV30 CAWSPHDKGRRAPLHF
NA TRBJ1-6 TRBV5-5 CASSLASENSPLHF
NA TRBJ2-7 TRBV2 CASSLGYEQYF
NA TRBJ1-4 TRBV15 CATSRDSGDEKLFF
NA TRBJ2-7 TRBV6-5 CASSPGRLPEQYF
NA TRBJ2-7 TRBV15 CATSRDLTYEQYF
TRBD2 TRBJ2-3 TRBV7-6 CASSKSNSWTSISDTQYF
NA TRBJ2-7 TRBV30 CAWNGPGGFTYEQYF
NA TRBJ1-6 TRBV15 CATSARDGRSYNSPLHF
NA TRBJ2-2 TRBV4-3 CASSQDWGDTGELFF
NA TRBJ2-7 TRBV13 CASSLGRGNGEQYF
NA TRBJ1-5 TRBV4-3 CASSQKVTGRSHNQPQHF
TRBD1 TRBJ1-2 TRBV27 CASSLSWAGGRYTF
TRBD1 TRBJ1-4 TRBV27 CASSSGQGTEKLFF
TRBD2 TRBJ2-1 TRBV4-3 CASSQDSAGGALNEQFF